The source of this T cell receptor (beta chain) is a study of T cells in Graves' hyperthyroidism and ophthalmopathy. There are many counts of this clonotype. The antigen is not known. Findings of the study overall: Ophthalmopathy was told apart from stable hyperthyroidism by a 13 V-J model.

With 5 bases removed from V and 7 bases from J, the gap between germline ends came to 27 bases. Germline V gene data show CDR1 as MNHNS and CDR2 as SASEGT. CDR3 length equals 17 residues. Template material for amplifying TCR beta CDR3 regions consisted of RNA transcripts. The TCR CDR3 was amplified in a first-round RT-PCR using the HTBI primer set. MiXCR, applied by TCRdb to the multiplex PCR reads, yields one record per CDR3 protein. Among a few hundred thousand distinct CDR3 sequences listed, 15% to 20% were seen once. The chain joins TRBV6-1 to TRBJ2-7; tentatively, D is TRBD2 (7 bases). The sequenced sample consisted of blood. The TCR sequence derives from a woman aged 30 to 39 with Graves' ophthalmopathy. The CDR3 reads CASSYLLPSGPQGEQYF. Here the CDR3 DNA reads TGTGCCAGCAGTTACCTTCTGCCTAGCGGTCCCCAGGGGGAGCAGTACTTC.